This TCR beta chain is drawn from a study of blood T cell repertoires in COVID-19. Study information: Italy, Spain and the United States were the sources of the convalescent and acute COVID-19 samples.

A Seattle source enrolled patients during active infection and followed them longitudinally. Authors' data handling: Reference gene primer amplification gave nucleated cell count estimates. The data were produced by immunoSEQ multiplex PCR, yet TCRdb's version contains in-frame clones alone and is incomplete. That table is the source of V, J and clone size, and D and trimming were worked out from the DNA. The table lists about 320,000 clones, approximately 88% of them singletons, with 1.5% to 2% in the top ten. The CDR3 extends over 17 amino acids. CDR1 KGHSH and CDR2 LQKENI come from the germline V gene. J was trimmed by 1 base and V by 5 bases; bases with no gene match: 4.

The sequenced sample was peripheral blood. The TCR originated in a woman aged 25-40 years with COVID-19, enrolled during active disease. The V and J genes are TRBV18 and TRBJ2-1, with 14 bases lining up with TRBD2. The CDR3 loop is CASSSRTSGGSYNEQFF. The CDR3 region has the DNA TGTGCCAGCTCATCCAGGACTAGCGGGGGGTCCTACAATGAGCAGTTCTTC.